Listed here are 30 T cell receptor beta chains from one sample, sequenced in a study of cytomegalovirus exposure and HLA in healthy donors. Use of 60 Vbeta and 13 Jbeta primers characterized the PCR. Produced via immunoSEQ multiplex PCR; TCRdb's table is partial and in-frame only. The sample contains 200,000 to 250,000 clones, 85% to 90% of which appear only once. Material for sequencing was PBMCs. Receptor source: a human donor in good health.

The chain carries TRBV19 and TRBJ2-1, with unresolved D. Germline CDR1 LNHDA, CDR2 SQIVND (reference sequence). Trimming took off 1 base at V and 0 bases at J, with 4 bases between the two ends. The CDR3 contains 14 residues. The CDR3, as DNA: TGTGCCAGTAGTATAGCGGGCTCCTACAATGAGCAGTTCTTC. Amino acid sequence: CASSIAGSYNEQFF.

For the CDR3, the DNA is TGTGCCAGCAGCCAGACTAGCGGGGGGGGTCGGGCCCAGTACTTC. Its translation: CASSQTSGGGRAQYF. J is TRBJ2-5 and V is TRBV4-2, with 14 bases lining up with TRBD2. V lost 3 bases, J lost 9 bases, and 6 bases stayed unmatched. The CDR3 is 15 amino acids. Germline-derived CDR1 and CDR2 are LGHNA and YNFKEQ.

The chain employs TRBV15 and TRBJ2-1, with TRBD1 identical over 9 bases. Trimming cost V 3 bases and J 6 bases; bases outside gene matches: 0. The V gene's germline CDR1 is LNHNV and CDR2 YYDKDF (reference sequence). The CDR3 has 13 amino acids. The CDR3 loop is CATSRTGGNEQFF. CDR3 in DNA: TGTGCCACCAGCAGGACAGGGGGCAATGAGCAGTTCTTC. The full variable domain, its missing parts supplied by reference TRBV15 and TRBJ2-1, is DAMVIQNPRYQVTQFGKPVTLSCSQTLNHNVMYWYQQKSSQAPKLLFHYYDKDFNNEADTPDNFQSRRPNTSFCFLDIRSPGLGDTAMYLCATSRTGGNEQFFGPGTRLTVL.

The CDR3 nucleotides are TGCGCCAGCACCAAACTAGCGGGAGCGGAAGATACGCAGTATTTT. Translation: CASTKLAGAEDTQYF. The rearrangement links TRBV5-1 to TRBJ2-3, with 11 bases identical to TRBD2. The CDR3 loop spans 15 amino acids. CDR1 is SGHRS and CDR2 is YFSETQ in the germline V gene. V was clipped by 6 bases and J by 5 bases; unmatched bases: 8.

This clone was observed a few times. The CDR3 spells CASSQAGRRDGYTF. CDR3 DNA sequence: TGCGCCAGCAGCCAAGCGGGGAGGAGAGATGGCTACACCTTC. The J gene is TRBJ1-2, the V gene TRBV4-1; D is ambiguous. Germline V CDR1 and CDR2: MGHRA, YSYEKL. V lost 1 base to trimming and J lost 6 bases, with 12 bases between them. The CDR3 sequence is 14 residues long.

V and J are TRBV7-8 and TRBJ2-6, with a weak D call TRBD2 (5 bases). Trimming took 7 bases from V and 2 from J, leaving 9 bases between them. Per the germline V gene, CDR1 is SGHVS and CDR2 is FQNEAQ. The CDR3 extends over 14 amino acids. CDR3 nucleotide sequence: TGTGCCAGCAAGGAGGTGCCTGGGGCCAACGTCCTGACTTTC. It encodes CASKEVPGANVLTF.

The rearrangement joins TRBV4-1 to TRBJ1-1; possibly TRBD1 for D (6 bases). Germline-derived CDR1 and CDR2 are MGHRA and YSYEKL. This CDR3 contains 16 residues. Trimming left V 0 bases short and J 1 base short, with 12 bases between. DNA of the CDR3: TGCGCCAGCAGCCAAGATTGGGGCAGGGGGAACACTGAAGCTTTCTTT. It encodes CASSQDWGRGNTEAFF.

This chain joins TRBV18 and TRBJ2-2; unclear D gene. The CDR3 is made up of 12 amino acids. Germline CDR1 and CDR2: KGHSH and LQKENI. V lost 3 bases, J lost 7 bases, and 6 bases lay in between. As DNA, the CDR3 is TGTGCCAGCTCACCCCTTCGCGGGGAGCTGTTTTTT. Its protein is CASSPLRGELFF.

The rearrangement uses TRBV2 and TRBJ2-7; 11 bases are a match to TRBD2. The CDR3 is 15 amino acids. CDR1 SNHLY and CDR2 FYNNEI come from the germline V gene. J was trimmed by 3 bases and V by 10 bases; bases with no gene match: 11. CDR3 DNA sequence: TGTGCCAAATCGGGGGGACTAGCGGACCTCTACGAGCAGTACTTC. Translation: CAKSGGLADLYEQYF.

V is TRBV7-2 and J is TRBJ2-7, with D unclear. Germline lookup yields CDR1 SGHTA and CDR2 FQGNSA. CDR3 length: 14 residues. The V end was cut by 3 bases, the J end by 1 base, with 10 bases between. CDR3 amino acids: CASSFSRRSYEQYF. Here the CDR3 DNA reads TGTGCCAGCAGCTTTTCTAGACGGTCCTACGAGCAGTACTTC.

Remarks on this clone: The same CDR3 is also encoded by other DNA sequences in this sample. The gene calls are TRBV5-1 and TRBJ2-7, with D possibly TRBD1 on 6 matching bases. The CDR3 extends over 16 amino acids. Per germline, CDR1 SGHRS and CDR2 YFSETQ. Trimming took 4 bases from V and 5 from J, leaving 22 bases between them. The CDR3 DNA follows: TGCGCCAGCAGCCCCGGGCAAAGCAGGGGCAAAGACGAGCAGTACTTC. It encodes CASSPGQSRGKDEQYF.

This chain links TRBV2 with TRBJ2-7; 8 bases are a match to TRBD2. Germline values: CDR1 SNHLY, CDR2 FYNNEI. The CDR3 has 18 amino acids. V dropped 1 base and J dropped 2; count of bases not matched to a gene: 13. CDR3 sequence: CASSEGGERERGAYEQYF. CDR3 coding DNA: TGTGCCAGCAGTGAAGGGGGCGAGCGGGAGAGAGGGGCCTACGAGCAGTACTTC.

The rearrangement uses TRBV27 and TRBJ2-1, with 8 bases fitting TRBD2. From germline, CDR1 is MNHEY and CDR2 SMNVEV (reference sequence). V shed 6 bases, J shed 12 bases, and the junction held 10 bases outside the gene matches. The CDR3 has 13 residues. Here the CDR3 reads CASSLRTSSVQFF. The CDR3 nucleotides read TGTGCCAGCAGCCTCAGGACTAGCAGTGTGCAGTTCTTC.

This chain links TRBV28 with TRBJ1-2, with 7 nucleotides matching TRBD1. Germline V gene lookup returns CDR1 MDHEN and CDR2 SYDVKM. The V gene end was trimmed by 7 bases and the J gene end by 5 bases; junction bases not matched to a gene: 7. The CDR3 runs 13 residues. CDR3 residues: CASTTGTAYGYTF. CDR3 coding DNA: TGTGCCAGCACTACCGGGACAGCATATGGCTACACCTTC.

This clone appeared a few times. V is TRBV2 and J is TRBJ1-1; the D gene is possibly TRBD1 (5 bases). V dropped 2 bases and J dropped 0 bases, with 13 bases sitting between them. Germline CDR1 SNHLY, CDR2 FYNNEI. The CDR3 covers 16 residues. The CDR3 reads CASSEYRQLMNTEAFF. CDR3 DNA sequence: TGTGCCAGCAGTGAATACAGGCAACTTATGAACACTGAAGCTTTCTTT.

The chain couples TRBV19 to TRBJ2-7, with 7 bases aligning to TRBD1. The CDR3 extends over 16 amino acids. From germline, CDR1 is LNHDA and CDR2 SQIVND (reference sequence). With V trimmed by 0 bases and J by 5 bases, 10 bases remained unmatched. The chain's CDR3 is CASSIDFTGDSDEQYF. The CDR3 DNA is TGTGCCAGTAGTATAGATTTTACAGGGGATTCCGACGAGCAGTACTTC.

The V gene is TRBV5-4, the J gene TRBJ2-7; 7 bases agree with TRBD1. There are 13 residues in the CDR3. The V gene end was trimmed by 3 bases and the J gene end by 4 bases; junction bases not matched to a gene: 4. Germline loops: CDR1 SGHNT, CDR2 YYREEE (reference sequence). The CDR3 nucleotides read TGTGCCAGCAGCTCACAGACAGGGTACGAGCAGTACTTC. This codes for CASSSQTGYEQYF.

The chain has TRBV19 and TRBJ2-1; 9 bases are a match to TRBD2. CDR3 size: 16 residues. V gave up 6 bases and J gave up 5 bases; unmatched junction bases: 11. CDR1 is LNHDA, CDR2 SQIVND, per germline (reference sequence). The CDR3 reads CASRPTAGGVHNEQFF. CDR3 bases: TGTGCCAGTAGACCCACCGCGGGGGGGGTTCACAATGAGCAGTTCTTC.

This clone was picked up a small number of times. The chain joins TRBV6-6 to TRBJ1-4; 8 nucleotides align to TRBD1. Germline V lookup: CDR1 MNHNY, CDR2 SVGAGI (reference sequence). V lost 5 bases and J lost 7; bases outside the gene matches: 3. This CDR3 spans 13 amino acids. The CDR3 nucleotides are TGTGCCAGCAGTGACAGGGGAGGTGAAAAACTGTTTTTT. This codes for CASSDRGGEKLFF.

This chain uses TRBV28 with TRBJ2-5; a weak D match, TRBD1 (5 bases). The V and J ends lost 3 bases and 3 bases respectively, with 11 bases between them. The CDR3 is 14 residues long. CDR1 and CDR2 from the germline V gene are MDHEN and SYDVKM. CDR3 loop: CASSFYRTKETQYF. DNA for the CDR3: TGTGCCAGCAGTTTCTACAGGACAAAAGAGACCCAGTACTTC.

The chain carries TRBV10-1 and TRBJ2-2; TRBD2 might be the D (6 bases). The ends were cut back, 9 bases at V and 6 bases at J, with 17 bases in the middle. The CDR3 has 14 residues. The V gene's germline CDR1 is WNHNN and CDR2 SYGVQD (reference sequence). In DNA, the CDR3 is TGCGCCAGAAAGGCGGGAAATGGGGCCGGGGAGCTGTTTTTT. It is translated as CARKAGNGAGELFF.

There are a few counts of this clone. The gene calls are TRBV5-1 and TRBJ2-5, with 14 bases matching TRBD2. This CDR3 is built from 16 residues. Trimming cost V 0 bases and J 2 bases; bases outside gene matches: 0. CDR1 SGHRS and CDR2 YFSETQ come from the germline V gene. The CDR3 here is CASSLGLAGGQETQYF. The CDR3 region has the DNA TGCGCCAGCAGCTTGGGACTAGCGGGAGGGCAAGAGACCCAGTACTTC.

This clone was recorded once. This rearrangement joins TRBV7-2 to TRBJ2-7, with TRBD1 matching over 11 bases. With V trimmed by 5 bases and J by 2 bases, 8 bases remained unmatched. The CDR3 is made up of 16 amino acids. Germline V gene data show CDR1 as SGHTA and CDR2 as FQGNSA. The CDR3 nucleotides read TGTGCCAGCAGCGGATGGGCGGGACAGGGGGCCTACGAGCAGTACTTC. Translated, it gives CASSGWAGQGAYEQYF.

The rearrangement links TRBV10-3 to TRBJ2-2; TRBD2 matches at 9 bases. Germline CDR1 is ENHRY and CDR2 is SYGVKD. V lost 4 bases and J lost 1; bases outside the gene matches: 10. The CDR3 runs 18 residues. The CDR3 here is CAISVRLAVNLNTGELFF. CDR3 nucleotide sequence: TGTGCCATCAGTGTCCGACTAGCGGTTAATCTGAACACCGGGGAGCTGTTTTTT.

The chain combines TRBV2 with TRBJ2-2; TRBD1 aligns across 8 bases. The germline V gene has CDR1 SNHLY and CDR2 FYNNEI. The length of the CDR3 is 14 residues. J gave up 6 bases and V 7 bases, and 7 bases lay outside the gene matches. CDR3 bases: TGTGCCAGCAACCCTACAGGGGGGTCCGGGGAGCTGTTTTTT. This sequence encodes CASNPTGGSGELFF.

This chain links TRBV19 with TRBJ2-3, with TRBD1 as a possible D gene (6 bases). Between the trimmed V and J ends, which lost 3 bases and 0 bases, there was a span of 10 bases. Germline V gene lookup returns CDR1 LNHDA and CDR2 SQIVND (reference sequence). The CDR3 has 15 amino acids. DNA for the CDR3: TGTGCCAGTAGTATTTGGCAGGGGAGCACAGATACGCAGTATTTT. This translates into CASSIWQGSTDTQYF.

This clone was seen more than once but under ten times. The rearrangement uses TRBV11-2 and TRBJ1-3, with 9 bases that match TRBD1. Germline loops: CDR1 SGHAT, CDR2 FQNNGV. The junction had 5 bases not matched to a gene; V was cut back by 5 bases and J by 0 bases. This CDR3 contains 16 residues. The CDR3 DNA sequence: TGTGCCAGCAGCCAACAGGGGGCCTACTCTGGAAACACCATATATTTT. It is translated as CASSQQGAYSGNTIYF.

The chain is built from TRBV7-3 and TRBJ2-1; the D gene is possibly TRBD1 (6 bases). V was shortened by 4 bases and J by 6 bases, with 16 bases between the two germline ends. CDR3 length: 15 amino acids. In germline, CDR1 is SGHTA, CDR2 FQGTGA. CDR3 in DNA: TGTGCCAGCAGCTCCAGACAGGCAGGGGTCAATGAGCAGTTCTTC. Translated, it gives CASSSRQAGVNEQFF.

V usage is TRBV9 and J usage is TRBJ2-1; 12 bases are a match to TRBD2. The CDR3 contains 12 residues. Trimming took 5 bases from V and 15 from J; bases not matched to a gene: 6. The germline gives CDR1 SGDLS, CDR2 YYNGEE. CDR3 sequence: CASSDLAGGRFF. The CDR3 DNA is TGTGCCAGCAGTGACCTAGCGGGAGGGCGGTTCTTC.

The rearrangement joins TRBV11-2 to TRBJ2-7; D is possibly TRBD1 (6 bases). Germline V CDR1 and CDR2: SGHAT, FQNNGV. Trimming pared 5 bases from V and 1 base from J, leaving 18 bases between. This CDR3 is 16 amino acids long. Here the CDR3 reads CASSAWGKGESYEQYF. Written as DNA, the CDR3 is TGTGCCAGCAGCGCCTGGGGAAAGGGGGAGTCCTACGAGCAGTACTTC.